This TCR beta chain was identified in a study of T-cell reconstitution after alpha-beta-depleted transplantation in children (dated by TCRdb to 2016 to 2017). The study in broad terms: Using TCR repertoire profiling, the study followed T-cell immune reconstitution in a quantitative way in children after TCRalphabeta/CD19-depleted allogeneic hematopoietic cell transplantation.

This clonotype was detected ten times or more. Its cognate antigen has yet to be identified. Per-base quality was not reported, and no clone a single base away is much larger than it. Library preparation used PCR. Sequencing used an Illumina HiSeq 2500. To normalize quantification of the TCRbeta repertoire, the TCR libraries were built with molecular barcoding that relied on unique molecular identifiers. TCRdb took the public reads, trimmed them with fastp at Q25, ran MiXCR for clone calling and kept in-frame beta chains. Every CDR3 protein is listed once, alongside the most common genes and DNA of its rows. The sample has roughly 220,000 distinct CDR3 sequences on record, over 9.5% of them singletons. Of the sample, approximately 5% falls within the top ten clones. V is reduced by 5 bases and J by 5 bases, leaving a spacing of 7 bases between them. Taken from cysteine to phenylalanine, the CDR3 has 13 residues. Just the 39-base CDR3 DNA is kept, in frame starting at base 1. According to the germline V gene (reference sequence), CDR1 reads SEHNR and CDR2 reads FQNEAQ.

Sequencing was performed on PBMCs from the stem cell graft donor, taken from the stem cell graft. The source of this sequence is a human donor who donated a stem cell graft to a child with SCID. This chain joins TRBV7-9 to TRBJ1-6; matching of 6 bases hints at TRBD1 as the D gene. The sequenced DNA is TGTGCCAGCAGCCGACAGGATAATTCACCCCTCCACTTT. Its coded protein is CASSRQDNSPLHF. The full variable domain, with segments outside the CDR3 supplied by the reference TRBV7-9 and TRBJ1-6 proteins, appears as DTGVSQNPRHKITKRGQNVTFRCDPISEHNRLYWYRQTLGQGPEFLTYFQNEAQLEKSRLLSDRFSAERPKGSFSTLEIQRTEQGDSAMYLCASSRQDNSPLHFGNGTRLTVT.